The present TCR beta chain was sequenced within a study of identical twins. Unique molecular identifiers were present on cDNA, and template switching added a universal primer site. TCRdb fed the 5' RACE reads into MiXCR, producing one record per CDR3 protein. The sample has 350,000 to 400,000 distinct CDR3 sequences; approximately 10% are singletons. Germline CDR1 reads SGHAT; CDR2 reads FQNNGV. V dropped 2 bases and J dropped 3; count of bases not matched to a gene: 14. The CDR3 length is 19 residues. This clonotype occurred a few times. This receptor was taken from a woman aged 50 to 65 in good health. The V call is TRBV11-2, the J call TRBJ2-3, with 10 bases identical to TRBD1. The specimen was naive T cells sorted from blood. The CDR3 region is CASSLRQGATVGRTDTQYF. In DNA, the CDR3 is TGTGCCAGCAGCTTACGACAGGGGGCGACGGTTGGGCGAACAGATACGCAGTATTTT.